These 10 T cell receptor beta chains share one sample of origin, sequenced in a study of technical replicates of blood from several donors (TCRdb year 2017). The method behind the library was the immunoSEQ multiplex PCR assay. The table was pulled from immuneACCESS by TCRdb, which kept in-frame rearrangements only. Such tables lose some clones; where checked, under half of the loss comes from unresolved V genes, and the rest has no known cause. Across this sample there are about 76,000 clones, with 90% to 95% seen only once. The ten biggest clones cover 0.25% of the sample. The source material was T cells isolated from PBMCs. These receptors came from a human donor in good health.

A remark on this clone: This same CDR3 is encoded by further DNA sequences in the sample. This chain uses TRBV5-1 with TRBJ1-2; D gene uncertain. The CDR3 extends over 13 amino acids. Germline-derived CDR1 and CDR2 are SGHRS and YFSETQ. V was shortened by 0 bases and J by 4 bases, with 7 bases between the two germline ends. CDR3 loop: CASSLGGGYGYTF. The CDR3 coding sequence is TGCGCCAGCAGCTTGGGAGGAGGCTATGGCTACACCTTC.

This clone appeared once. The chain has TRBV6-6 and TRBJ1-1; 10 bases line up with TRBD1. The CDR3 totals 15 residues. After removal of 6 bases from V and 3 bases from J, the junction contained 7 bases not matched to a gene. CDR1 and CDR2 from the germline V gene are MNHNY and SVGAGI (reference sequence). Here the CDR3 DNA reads TGTGCCAGCAGCCTTGACAGGGGGCGAGACACTGAAGCTTTCTTT. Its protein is CASSLDRGRDTEAFF.

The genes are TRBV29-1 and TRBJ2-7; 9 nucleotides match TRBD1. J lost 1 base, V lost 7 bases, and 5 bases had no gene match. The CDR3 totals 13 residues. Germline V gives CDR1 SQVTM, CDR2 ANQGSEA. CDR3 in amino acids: CSGQTGGSYEQYF. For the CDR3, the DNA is TGCAGCGGCCAGACAGGGGGTTCCTACGAGCAGTACTTC.

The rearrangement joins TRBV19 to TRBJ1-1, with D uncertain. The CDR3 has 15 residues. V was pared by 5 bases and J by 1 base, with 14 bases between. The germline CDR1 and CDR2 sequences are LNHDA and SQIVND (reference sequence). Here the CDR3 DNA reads TGTGCCAGTAGTCCCGGACTGGGAAAGAACACTGAAGCTTTCTTT. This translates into CASSPGLGKNTEAFF.

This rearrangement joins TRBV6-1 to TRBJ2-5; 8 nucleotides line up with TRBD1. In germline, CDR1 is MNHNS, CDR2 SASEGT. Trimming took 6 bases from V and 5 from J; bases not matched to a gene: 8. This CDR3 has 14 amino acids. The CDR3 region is CASSQTGARETQYF. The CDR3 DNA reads TGTGCCAGCAGCCAGACAGGGGCCAGGGAGACCCAGTACTTC.

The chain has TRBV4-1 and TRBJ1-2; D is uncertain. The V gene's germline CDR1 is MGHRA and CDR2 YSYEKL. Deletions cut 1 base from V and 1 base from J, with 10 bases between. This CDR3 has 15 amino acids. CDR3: CASSQVEGGNYGYTF. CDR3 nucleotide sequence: TGCGCCAGCAGCCAAGTAGAAGGAGGTAACTATGGCTACACCTTC.

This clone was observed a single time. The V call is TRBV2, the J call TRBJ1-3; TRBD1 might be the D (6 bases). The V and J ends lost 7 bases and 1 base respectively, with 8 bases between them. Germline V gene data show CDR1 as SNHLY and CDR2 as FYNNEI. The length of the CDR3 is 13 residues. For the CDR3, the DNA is TGTGCCAGCAACAGGGAGTCTGGAAACACCATATATTTT. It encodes CASNRESGNTIYF.

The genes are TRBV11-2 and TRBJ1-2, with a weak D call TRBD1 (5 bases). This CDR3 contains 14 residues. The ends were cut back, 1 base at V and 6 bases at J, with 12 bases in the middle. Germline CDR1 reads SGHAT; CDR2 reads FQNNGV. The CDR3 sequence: CASSLVGALDGYTF. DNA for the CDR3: TGTGCCAGCAGCTTAGTAGGGGCGCTGGATGGCTACACCTTC.

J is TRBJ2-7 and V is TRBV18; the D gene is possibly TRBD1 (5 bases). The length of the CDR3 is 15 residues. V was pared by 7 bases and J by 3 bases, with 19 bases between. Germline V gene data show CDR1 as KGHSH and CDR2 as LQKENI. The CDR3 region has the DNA TGTGCCAGCTTCCAATCACTGGACAAGTACTACGAGCAGTACTTC. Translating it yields CASFQSLDKYYEQYF.

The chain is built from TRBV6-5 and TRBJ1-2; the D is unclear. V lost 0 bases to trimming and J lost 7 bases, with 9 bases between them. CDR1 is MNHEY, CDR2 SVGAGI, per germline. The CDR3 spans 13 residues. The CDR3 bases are TGTGCCAGCAGTTACTCTAGTACAGCTGGCTACACCTTC. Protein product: CASSYSSTAGYTF.